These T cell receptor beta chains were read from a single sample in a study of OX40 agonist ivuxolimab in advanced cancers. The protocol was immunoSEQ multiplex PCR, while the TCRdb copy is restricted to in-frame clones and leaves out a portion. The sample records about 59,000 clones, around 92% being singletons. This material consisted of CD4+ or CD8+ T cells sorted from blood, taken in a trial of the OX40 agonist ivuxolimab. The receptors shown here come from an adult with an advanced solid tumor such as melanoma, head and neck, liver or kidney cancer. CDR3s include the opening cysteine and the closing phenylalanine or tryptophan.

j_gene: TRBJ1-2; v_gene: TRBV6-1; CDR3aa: CATPQGFLWDYGYTF
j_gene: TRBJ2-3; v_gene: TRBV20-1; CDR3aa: CSANYTDTQYF
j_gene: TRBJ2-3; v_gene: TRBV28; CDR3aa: CASSLGNTDTQYF
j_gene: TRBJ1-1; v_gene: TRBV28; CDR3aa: CASSQRTGKNTEAFF
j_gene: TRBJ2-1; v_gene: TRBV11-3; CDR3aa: CASTFSGNEQFF
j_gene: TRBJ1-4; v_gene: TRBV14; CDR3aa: CASSNPGSANEKLFF
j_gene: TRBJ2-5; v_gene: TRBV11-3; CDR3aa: CASSLAGGPETQYF
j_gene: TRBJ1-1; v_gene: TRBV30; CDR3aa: CAWSKTGWEKAFF
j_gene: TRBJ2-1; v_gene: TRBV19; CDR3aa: CASSIVPSSYNEQFF
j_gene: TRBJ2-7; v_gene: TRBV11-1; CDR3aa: CASSYSYEQYF
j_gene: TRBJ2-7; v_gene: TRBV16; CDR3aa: CASSHFLGQGMTYEQYF
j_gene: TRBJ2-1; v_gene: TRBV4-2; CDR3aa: CASSPGLAAFNEQFF
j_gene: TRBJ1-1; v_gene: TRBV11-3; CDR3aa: CASSLDSGLNTEAFF
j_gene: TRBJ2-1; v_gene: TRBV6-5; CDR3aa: CASSKGSGGYNEQFF
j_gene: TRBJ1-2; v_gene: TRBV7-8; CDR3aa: CASSHGGDYGYTF
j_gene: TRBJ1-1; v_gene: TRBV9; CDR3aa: CASSAHREKNTEAFF
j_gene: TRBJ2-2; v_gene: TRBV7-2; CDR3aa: CASSLTRNTGELFF
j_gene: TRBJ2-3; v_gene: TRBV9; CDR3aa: CASSVGSTQYF
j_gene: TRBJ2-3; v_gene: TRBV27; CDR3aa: CASSPFAPGGELDTQYF
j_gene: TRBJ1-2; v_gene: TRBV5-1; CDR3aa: CASRWVASENYGYTF
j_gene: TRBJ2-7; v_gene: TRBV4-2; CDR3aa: CASSQEPSGDEQYF
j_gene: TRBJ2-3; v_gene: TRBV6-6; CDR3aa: CASSLWASTDTQYF
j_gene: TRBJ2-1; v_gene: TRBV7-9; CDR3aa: CASRLDRDNEQFF
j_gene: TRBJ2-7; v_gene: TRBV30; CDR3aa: CAWSTGVGYEQYF
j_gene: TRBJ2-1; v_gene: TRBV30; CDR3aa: CAFKGLAGLNYNEQFF
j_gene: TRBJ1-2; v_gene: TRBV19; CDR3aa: CASSIGEGPYGYTF
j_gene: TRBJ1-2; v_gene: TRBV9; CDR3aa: CASSVGRIDNYGYTF
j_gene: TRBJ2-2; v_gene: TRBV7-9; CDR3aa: CASSLGGWELFF
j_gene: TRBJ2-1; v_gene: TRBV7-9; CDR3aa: CASSTGEQFF
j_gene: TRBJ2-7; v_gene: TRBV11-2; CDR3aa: CASSRKGREQYF
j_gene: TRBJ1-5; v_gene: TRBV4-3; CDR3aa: CASSQDMGAAQPQHF
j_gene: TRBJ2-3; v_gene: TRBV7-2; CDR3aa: CASSLSSGGAGADTQYF
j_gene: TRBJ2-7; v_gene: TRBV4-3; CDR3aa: CASSPAAGGEQYF
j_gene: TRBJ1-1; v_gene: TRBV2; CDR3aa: CASRETTTEAFF
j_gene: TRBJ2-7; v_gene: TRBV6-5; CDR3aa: CASSYGSQAGEQYF
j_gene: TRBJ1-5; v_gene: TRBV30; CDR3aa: CAWGMGWNQPQHF
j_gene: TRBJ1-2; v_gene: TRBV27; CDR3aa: CASSWTGSSYGYTF
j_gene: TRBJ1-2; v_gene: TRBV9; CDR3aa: CASTKRGDGRLKNYGYTF
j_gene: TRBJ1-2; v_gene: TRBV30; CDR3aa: CAWSVAEHYGYTF
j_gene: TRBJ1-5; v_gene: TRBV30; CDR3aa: CAWSVGQGRQPQHF
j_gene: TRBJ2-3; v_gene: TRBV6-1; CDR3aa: CASSEIQDWKGADTQYF
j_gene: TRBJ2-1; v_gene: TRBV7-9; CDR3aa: CASSLLPSYNEQFF